The sequence of this T cell receptor (beta chain) was determined in a study of blood T cell repertoires in COVID-19. Patients of the Seattle cohort, enrolled during active infection, were followed longitudinally. Trimming cost V 5 bases and J 4 bases, with 12 bases left between them. Germline CDR1 SEHNR, CDR2 FQNEAQ (reference sequence). The CDR3 loop spans 14 amino acids. The repertoire was sequenced with immunoSEQ multiplex PCR; TCRdb's copy has only in-frame clones and lacks some. The table records more than 200,000 clones, more than 75% of them present only once. V usage is TRBV7-9 and J usage is TRBJ1-5; D not resolved. The sequenced sample was peripheral blood. The sequence came from an elderly woman with COVID-19, enrolled during active disease. The CDR3 reads CASSRNEGNQPQHF. CDR3 DNA sequence: TGTGCCAGCAGCAGGAACGAGGGAAATCAGCCCCAGCATTTT.